These T cell receptor beta chains were read from a single sample in a study of Ad26.COV2.S vaccination and SARS-CoV-2 variants. The method was immunoSEQ multiplex PCR; TCRdb's version includes in-frame clones alone and lacks a portion of them. The sample comprises under 600,000 clones, 80% to 90% of which are singletons, and 1.5% to 2% rests with the top ten. Material: peripheral blood, obtained in a trial of Ad26.COV2.S vaccine versus placebo. These receptor sequences come from a person between 18 and 59 years old who received the Ad26.COV2.S COVID-19 vaccine or a placebo. Each CDR3 is given with its conserved first and last residue. Fields, in order: D gene, J gene, clone size, V gene, CDR3 protein, CDR3 DNA. The D gene is left open where the match is weak. Where a row states a size, it is once, few, many or the class of an expanded clone; other rows omit it.

>TRBD1|TRBJ1-5|-|TRBV2
CASSRGFEGQRVNQPQHF
TGTGCCAGCAGTAGGGGCTTCGAGGGACAGAGGGTTAATCAGCCCCAGCATTTT
>TRBD1|TRBJ2-7|few|TRBV28
CASSPGQGGYEQYF
TGTGCCAGCAGTCCCGGACAGGGAGGCTACGAGCAGTACTTC
>TRBD2|TRBJ2-5|-|TRBV5-1
CASSFQGGETQYF
TGCGCCAGCAGCTTTCAGGGAGGGGAGACCCAGTACTTC
>-|TRBJ2-6|-|TRBV19
CASSILVSGANVLTF
TGTGCCAGTAGTATACTGGTGTCTGGGGCCAACGTCCTGACTTTC
>-|TRBJ1-2|-|TRBV2
CASGLKTIGYTF
TGTGCCAGCGGACTGAAGACTATCGGCTACACCTTC
>-|TRBJ2-1|-|TRBV5-4
CASSVTSNEQFF
TGTGCCAGCAGCGTAACTAGCAATGAGCAGTTCTTC
>-|TRBJ2-5|-|TRBV30
CAWTALYTQYF
TGTGCCTGGACTGCTTTGTATACCCAGTACTTC
>-|TRBJ1-2|-|TRBV11-3
CASSFWTTYGYTF
TGTGCCAGCAGCTTTTGGACAACCTATGGCTACACCTTC
>-|TRBJ1-2|-|TRBV7-3
CASSPGGGNYGYTF
TGTGCCAGCAGCCCCGGGGGGGGCAACTATGGCTACACCTTC
>-|TRBJ2-1|-|TRBV4-1
CASSQESGSNEQFF
TGCGCCAGCAGCCAAGAAAGTGGGTCGAATGAGCAGTTCTTC
>TRBD2|TRBJ2-3|-|TRBV7-2
CASSYGLANTQYF
TGTGCCAGCAGCTATGGACTAGCGAATACGCAGTATTTT
>-|TRBJ2-1|-|TRBV30
CAWRRGDRYNEQFF
TGTGCCTGGAGGAGGGGGGATCGGTACAATGAGCAGTTCTTC
>-|TRBJ2-3|-|TRBV5-1
CASSLRRDTQDTQYF
TGCGCCAGCAGCTTGAGGAGGGATACACAGGATACGCAGTATTTT
>-|TRBJ2-3|-|TRBV5-4
CASSPSRGAFDTQYF
TGTGCCAGCAGCCCTAGCCGGGGGGCCTTTGATACGCAGTATTTT